Listed below are T cell receptor beta chains from one sample, sequenced in a study of blood T cell repertoires in COVID-19. Clones were read by immunoSEQ multiplex PCR, and TCRdb kept only the in-frame ones, dropping some. Of under 200,000 clones in the sample, approximately 91% were seen once. The sequenced sample consisted of peripheral blood. These TCRs come from a man aged 18 to 29 with acute or convalescent COVID-19. The CDR3 runs from the conserved cysteine through the conserved F or W. D genes are given only for firm matches. Part of the rows lack a size; the others show once, few, many or a class for expanded clones.

clone_size	v_call	d_call	j_call	cdr3_nt	cdr3_aa
NA	TRBV2	TRBD1	TRBJ2-1	TGTGCCACCGCAATAGACAGGGGCAGCTACAATGAGCAGTTCTTC	CATAIDRGSYNEQFF
NA	TRBV18	TRBD1	TRBJ1-1	TGTGCCAGCTCACCACCCGGGACAGGGCCAATGAACACTGAAGCTTTCTTT	CASSPPGTGPMNTEAFF
few	TRBV5-5	TRBD2	TRBJ2-7	TGTGCCAGCAGCGCCGGGACTAGCGGCACCGGCACCTCCTACGAGCAGTACTTC	CASSAGTSGTGTSYEQYF
NA	TRBV19	TRBD2	TRBJ2-7	TGTGCCAGTAGTCCGGGGACTAGCGGGAGGACCCAGTTGGGCTACGAGCAGTACTTC	CASSPGTSGRTQLGYEQYF
NA	TRBV28	TRBD1	TRBJ1-4	TGTGCCAGCAGTTTATCTATCGGGACAGGTTATGAAAAACTGTTTTTT	CASSLSIGTGYEKLFF
NA	TRBV18	NA	TRBJ1-1	TGTGCCAGCTTACCGGGGGCAGGGAGAGGCACTGAAGCTTTCTTT	CASLPGAGRGTEAFF
NA	TRBV28	TRBD1	TRBJ2-5	TGTGCCAGCAGTCCAACTGACAGGGGGACCCAGTACTTC	CASSPTDRGTQYF
NA	TRBV5-1	TRBD2	TRBJ2-1	TGCGCCAGCAGCTTGGATTGGCGGACTAGCGGATACAATGAGCAGTTCTTC	CASSLDWRTSGYNEQFF
NA	TRBV6-1	TRBD1	TRBJ2-7	TGTGCCAGCAGTGAGGGACAGCCCTACGAGCAGTACTTC	CASSEGQPYEQYF
NA	TRBV27	NA	TRBJ1-1	TGTGCCAGCAGTTTACGGACAGCGGGGACTGAAGCTTTCTTT	CASSLRTAGTEAFF
NA	TRBV6-6	NA	TRBJ2-1	TGTGCCAGCAGCCCTGACTTTTACAATGAGCAGTTCTTC	CASSPDFYNEQFF
NA	TRBV5-1	TRBD1	TRBJ2-5	TGCGCCAGCAGCCCCGGACAGGAAAGAGAGACCCAGTACTTC	CASSPGQERETQYF
once	TRBV27	NA	TRBJ2-5	TGTGCCAGCAGTCCCCTCGGCGTAGGGGAAGAGACCCAGTACTTC	CASSPLGVGEETQYF
NA	TRBV7-8	NA	TRBJ1-5	TGTGCCAGCAGCTTAGGAATTCCAGGGACAACTCAGCCCCAGCATTTT	CASSLGIPGTTQPQHF
NA	TRBV25-1	NA	TRBJ2-2	TGTGCCAGCAGTGAATTAGGACCAGGGGAACGGGTCACCGGGGAGCTGTTTTTT	CASSELGPGERVTGELFF
NA	TRBV2	NA	TRBJ1-2	TGTGCCAGCGGGGACGTTGCGGGGGGATATGGCTACACCTTC	CASGDVAGGYGYTF
NA	TRBV5-1	NA	TRBJ2-6	TGCGCCAGCAGCTTGATGAGGGTATCTGGGGCCAACGTCCTGACTTTC	CASSLMRVSGANVLTF
few	TRBV6-6	TRBD1	TRBJ1-2	TGTGCCAGCACCCAATCACAACAGGGGGCGCAAGGCTACACCTTC	CASTQSQQGAQGYTF
NA	TRBV5-1	TRBD1	TRBJ1-6	TGCGCCAGCCAAGGGGACAGGGAAAATTCACCCCTCCACTTT	CASQGDRENSPLHF
NA	TRBV24-1	TRBD1	TRBJ2-3	TGTGCCACCAGTGATTTGGGGACAGGGGGCTCAGATACGCAGTATTTT	CATSDLGTGGSDTQYF
NA	TRBV3-1/TRBV3-2	TRBD1	TRBJ2-7	TGTGCCAGCAGCCTCAGGACAGGGGGGTCCTACGAGCAGTACTTC	CASSLRTGGSYEQYF
NA	TRBV11-3	TRBD1	TRBJ2-7	TGTGCCAGCAGCACCCGACAGGGGTGGGAGCAGTACTTC	CASSTRQGWEQYF
NA	TRBV30	NA	TRBJ1-1	TGTGCCTGCCGCGATTCTTGGACTGAAGCTTTCTTT	CACRDSWTEAFF
NA	TRBV19	TRBD2	TRBJ2-1	TGTGCCAGCCGACTAGCGGGGGGAACTTACAATGAGCAGTTCTTC	CASRLAGGTYNEQFF
NA	TRBV7-9	NA	TRBJ1-3	TGTGCCAGCAGCCCCTCGACAGGCCCTGAATATTTT	CASSPSTGPEYF
NA	TRBV11-2	TRBD2	TRBJ2-2	TGTGCCAGCACCCAAAGGGGAGCGGGAACCGGGGAGCTGTTTTTT	CASTQRGAGTGELFF
NA	TRBV12-3/TRBV12-4	NA	TRBJ1-2	TGTGCCAGCAGCGCCCGGAACTATGGCTACACCTTC	CASSARNYGYTF
NA	TRBV2	NA	TRBJ1-3	TGTGCCAGCAGGCGGGGGCCCTCAACGGGTTTCTCTGGAAACACCATATATTTT	CASRRGPSTGFSGNTIYF
NA	TRBV10-2	NA	TRBJ1-1	TGCGCCAGCAGTGAGTGGGGAGAGAACACTGAAGCTTTCTTT	CASSEWGENTEAFF
NA	TRBV29-1	NA	TRBJ1-2	TGCAGCGACGTACAGGGAAGCTATGGCTACACCTTC	CSDVQGSYGYTF
NA	TRBV18	NA	TRBJ1-6	TGTGCCAGCTCACCAGCTGACAGTTCACCCCTCCACTTT	CASSPADSSPLHF
NA	TRBV27	TRBD1	TRBJ2-7	TGTGCCAGCACTCCATCCGGACAGGACTACGAGCAGTACTTC	CASTPSGQDYEQYF
NA	TRBV5-1	NA	TRBJ1-5	TGCGCCAGCAGCTTTGAGGGTACTAGCAATCAGCCCCAGCATTTT	CASSFEGTSNQPQHF
NA	TRBV6-5	TRBD1	TRBJ1-2	TGTGCCAGCAGTTACGGTCTGACAGGGGATGGCTACACCTTC	CASSYGLTGDGYTF
once	TRBV6-5	NA	TRBJ2-7	TGTGCCAGCAGCACCGGGAGCACAGAGCAGTACTTC	CASSTGSTEQYF
NA	TRBV20-1	NA	TRBJ2-7	TGCAGTCCCGGGACACAGTACGAGCAGTACTTC	CSPGTQYEQYF
NA	TRBV29-1	NA	TRBJ2-1	TGCAGCGTTGAAGATCGAGTAGCGCCCGTAGCTGAGCAGTTCTTC	CSVEDRVAPVAEQFF
NA	TRBV30	NA	TRBJ1-3	TGTGCCTGGAGTATCGGTGGAAACACCATATATTTT	CAWSIGGNTIYF
NA	TRBV7-9	TRBD2	TRBJ2-1	TGTGCCAGCAGCTCCCCGGGAATAGCGGGAGGGTCCTACAATGAGCAGTTCTTC	CASSSPGIAGGSYNEQFF
NA	TRBV24-1	NA	TRBJ1-5	TGTGCCACCAGTGATTCCCGATCCGAGCAGCCCCAGCATTTT	CATSDSRSEQPQHF
NA	TRBV19	NA	TRBJ1-4	TGTGCCAGTAGTATAGCGGCCAGGATAGGTGAAAAACTGTTTTTT	CASSIAARIGEKLFF
NA	TRBV24-1	NA	TRBJ2-5	TGTGCCACCAGTGATGCACGAGGCCAGGGTGCCCAAGAGACCCAGTACTTC	CATSDARGQGAQETQYF
NA	TRBV3-1/TRBV3-2	NA	TRBJ1-4	TGTGCCAGCAGCCAAGAGGGAGGCCTCTCCCCCCAAAAACTGTTTTTT	CASSQEGGLSPQKLFF
once	TRBV4-1	NA	TRBJ2-1	TGCGCCAGCAGCCAAGAGGGCAACAATGAGCAGTTCTTC	CASSQEGNNEQFF
NA	TRBV5-6	TRBD1	TRBJ1-1	TGTGCCAGCATCGTGACTTCAGGGGGACCGATGGCTGAAGCTTTCTTT	CASIVTSGGPMAEAFF
NA	TRBV28	NA	TRBJ1-6	TGTGCCAGCGTATCGCTCCCAGGACAGTTTTTGAGGCCCCTCCACTTT	CASVSLPGQFLRPLHF
few	TRBV24-1	TRBD1	TRBJ2-2	TGTGCCACCACCGGGACAGAACCCGGGGAGCTGTTTTTT	CATTGTEPGELFF
NA	TRBV6-1	TRBD1	TRBJ1-1	TGTGCCAGCAGTGATCTAGGGGGCATGAACACTGAAGCTTTCTTT	CASSDLGGMNTEAFF